This T cell receptor (beta chain) was recorded in a study of T cells in narcolepsy. The CDR3 is 12 residues long. Germline V gene sequence: CDR1 GTSNPN, CDR2 SVGIG (reference sequence). V was pared by 3 bases and J by 4 bases, with 9 bases between. Study-wide findings and caveats: Autoreactive clonotypes reportedly recurred in blood of same and different patients, not controls.

Measured with immunoSEQ multiplex PCR; TCRdb has only the in-frame clones, and not every one. The sample lists more than 20,000 clones, 81% occurring once. There are a few counts of this clone. Its antigen is as yet unknown. The chain combines TRBV30 with TRBJ1-1; D gene ambiguous. Material for sequencing was memory (CD45RA-) CD4+ T cells from blood. This sequence originates from a human donor in good health. The CDR3 DNA sequence: TGTGCCTGGAGCACCCCGGGCACTGAAGCTTTCTTT. Translation: CAWSTPGTEAFF.